What follows describes a single T cell receptor (beta chain). Its cognate antigen is unknown. This entry is derived from a study of CD8+ T cells in alopecia areata. On the study more broadly: Those patients who were treated received oral tofacitinib, which was given at 5 to 10 mg twice daily for moderate-to-severe alopecia areata. The study's findings and limits: Relative to mice, TCR sharing across patients was less clear, a difference possibly HLA-related. Especially in alopecia totalis/universalis, lesional scalp showed greater clonality than normal scalp did.

Isolated RNA was reverse transcribed into cDNA used as the sequencing template. Method: immunoSEQ multiplex PCR; TCRdb's copy keeps in-frame clones and lacks some. The table lists 180,000 or so clones, approximately 65% of them singletons. The V end lost 2 bases, the J end lost 9 bases, and 14 bases lay between the germline ends. The germline V gene encodes CDR1 SQVTM and CDR2 ANQGSEA. The CDR3 spans 13 residues. It was from alopecia areata patients that lesional scalp punch biopsies and peripheral blood were collected. This sequence originates from a human donor with alopecia areata. This chain links TRBV29-1 with TRBJ2-1; no definite D call. Sequenced here: CD8+ T cells sorted from blood, sampled at week 0. CDR3: CSVEWVYFGEQFF. The CDR3 DNA is TGCAGCGTTGAATGGGTGTATTTTGGTGAGCAGTTCTTC.